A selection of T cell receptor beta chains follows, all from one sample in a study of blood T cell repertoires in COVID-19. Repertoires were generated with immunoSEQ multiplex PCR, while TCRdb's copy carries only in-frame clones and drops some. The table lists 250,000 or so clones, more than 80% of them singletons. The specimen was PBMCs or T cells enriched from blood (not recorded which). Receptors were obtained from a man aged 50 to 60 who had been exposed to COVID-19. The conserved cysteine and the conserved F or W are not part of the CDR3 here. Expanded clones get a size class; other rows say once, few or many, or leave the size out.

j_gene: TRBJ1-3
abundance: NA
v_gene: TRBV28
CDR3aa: ASSSGRPPGNTIY

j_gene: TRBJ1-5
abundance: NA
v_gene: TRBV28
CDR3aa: ASRGTEVGTRPQH

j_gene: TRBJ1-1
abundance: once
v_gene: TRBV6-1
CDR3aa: ASSETGGDAF

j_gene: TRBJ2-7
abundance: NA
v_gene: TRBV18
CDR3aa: ASSPPDRGIYEQY

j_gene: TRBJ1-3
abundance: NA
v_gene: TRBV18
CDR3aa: ASSPGQGTSGNTIY

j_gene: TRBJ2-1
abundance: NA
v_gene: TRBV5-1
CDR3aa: ASSFTAGGSSSYNEQF

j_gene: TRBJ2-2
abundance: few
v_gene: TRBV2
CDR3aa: ASRLAVSGELF

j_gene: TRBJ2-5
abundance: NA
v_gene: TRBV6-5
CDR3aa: ASSSTTGVQETQY

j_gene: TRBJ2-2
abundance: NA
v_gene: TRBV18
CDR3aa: ASSPGRQDTGELF

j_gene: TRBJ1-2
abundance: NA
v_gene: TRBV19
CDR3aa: ASSKLGGHGYT

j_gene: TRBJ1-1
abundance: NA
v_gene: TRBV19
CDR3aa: ASSIEHPPGPGAF

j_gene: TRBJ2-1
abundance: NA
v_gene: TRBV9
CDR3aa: ASGRVAGADEQF

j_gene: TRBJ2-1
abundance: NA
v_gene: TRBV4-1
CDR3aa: ASSPRGTASSYNEQF

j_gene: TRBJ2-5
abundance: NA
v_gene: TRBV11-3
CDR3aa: ASSLGGWDSQETQY

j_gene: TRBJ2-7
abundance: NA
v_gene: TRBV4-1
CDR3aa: ASSQPGGAPYEQY

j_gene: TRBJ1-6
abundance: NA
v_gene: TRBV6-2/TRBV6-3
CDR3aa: ASSFFDNSPLH

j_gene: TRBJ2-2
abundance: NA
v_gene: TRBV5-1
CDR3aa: ASSPGLAGVYSDTGELF

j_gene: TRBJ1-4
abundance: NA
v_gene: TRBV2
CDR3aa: ASSVQGTNEKLF

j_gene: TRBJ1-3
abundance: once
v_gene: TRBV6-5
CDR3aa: ASRRDWQTGNTIY

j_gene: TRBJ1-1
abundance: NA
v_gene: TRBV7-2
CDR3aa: ASSMDRDTEAF

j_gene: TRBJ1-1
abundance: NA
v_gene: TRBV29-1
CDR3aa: SVEVQGMNTEAF

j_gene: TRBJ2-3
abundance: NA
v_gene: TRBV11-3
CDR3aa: ASSSPRDRARGTQY

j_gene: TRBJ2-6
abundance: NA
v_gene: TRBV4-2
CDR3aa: ASSHGTGEISGANVLT

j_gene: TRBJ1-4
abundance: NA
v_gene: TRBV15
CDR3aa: ATSRLQTASNEKLF

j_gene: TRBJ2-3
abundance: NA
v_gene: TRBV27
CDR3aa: ASSFLAGGGTDTQY

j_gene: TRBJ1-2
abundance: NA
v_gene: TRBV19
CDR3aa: ASSIPGGGYGYT

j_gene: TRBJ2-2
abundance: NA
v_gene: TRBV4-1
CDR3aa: ASSHLTGGRDTGELF

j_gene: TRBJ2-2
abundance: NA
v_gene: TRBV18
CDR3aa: ASSPPTGVTGELF

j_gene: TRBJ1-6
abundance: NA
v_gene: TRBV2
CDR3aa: ASSLYGQGGSPLH